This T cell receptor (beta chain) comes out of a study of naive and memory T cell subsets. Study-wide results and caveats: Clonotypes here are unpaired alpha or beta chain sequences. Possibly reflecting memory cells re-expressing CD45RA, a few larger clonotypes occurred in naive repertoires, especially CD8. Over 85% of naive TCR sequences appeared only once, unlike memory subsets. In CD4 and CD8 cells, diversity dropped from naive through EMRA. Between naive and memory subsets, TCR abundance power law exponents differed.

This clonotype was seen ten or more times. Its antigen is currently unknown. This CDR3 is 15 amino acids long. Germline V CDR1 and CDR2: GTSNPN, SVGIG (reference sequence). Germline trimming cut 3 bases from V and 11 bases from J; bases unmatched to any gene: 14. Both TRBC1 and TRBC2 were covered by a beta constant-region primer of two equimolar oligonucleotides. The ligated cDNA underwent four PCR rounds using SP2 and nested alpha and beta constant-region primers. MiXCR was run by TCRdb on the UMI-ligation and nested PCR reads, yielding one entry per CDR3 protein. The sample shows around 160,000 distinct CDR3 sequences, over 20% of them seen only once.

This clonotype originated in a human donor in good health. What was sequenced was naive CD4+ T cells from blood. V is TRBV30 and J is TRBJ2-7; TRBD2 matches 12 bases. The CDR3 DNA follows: TGTGCCTGGAGGGCCGGACTAGCGGGAAAGTCGGGGGAGTACTTC. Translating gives CAWRAGLAGKSGEYF. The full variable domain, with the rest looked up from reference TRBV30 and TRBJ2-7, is SQTIHQWPATLVQPVGSPLSLECTVEGTSNPNLYWYRQAAGRGLQLLFYSVGIGQISSEVPQNLSASRPQDRQFILSSKKLLLSDSGFYLCAWRAGLAGKSGEYFGPGTRLTVT.